Following are 10 T cell receptor beta chains from one sample sequenced in a study of siplizumab effects on memory and regulatory T cells. Libraries were prepared by immunoSEQ multiplex PCR; TCRdb keeps only in-frame clonotypes and omits some of them. The profile shows over 100,000 clones, just under 95% of them singletons. The sequenced sample consisted of non-Treg CD4+ T cells sorted from blood. These receptors originate from a human donor in good health.

This clone was counted once. V gene TRBV9 combines with J gene TRBJ2-3; 7 nucleotides line up with TRBD2. From germline, CDR1 is SGDLS and CDR2 YYNGEE. The trim removed 3 bases at V and 5 bases at J, leaving 0 bases unmatched. The CDR3 is made up of 12 amino acids. The CDR3: CASSAGGDTQYF. The CDR3 DNA reads TGTGCCAGCAGCGCGGGAGGAGATACGCAGTATTTT.

The chain joins TRBV9 to TRBJ1-1; D might be TRBD1 (5 bases). V was clipped by 3 bases and J by 4 bases, with 13 bases between them. Germline V gene sequence: CDR1 SGDLS, CDR2 YYNGEE. The CDR3 has 14 residues. CDR3 coding DNA: TGTGCCAGCAGCGCAAGAGCGAGGGGCACTGAAGCTTTCTTT. It translates to CASSARARGTEAFF.

The J gene is TRBJ1-2, the V gene TRBV6-1, with D hard to call. The CDR3 spans 14 residues. Trimming pared 5 bases from V and 4 bases from J, leaving 14 bases between. Germline loops: CDR1 MNHNS, CDR2 SASEGT. The CDR3 loop is CASSQQTGSYGYTF. The DNA of the CDR3 is TGTGCCAGCAGTCAGCAAACGGGATCCTATGGCTACACCTTC.

The chain is built from TRBV7-6 and TRBJ2-7, with 10 nucleotides matching TRBD1. The germline CDR1 and CDR2 sequences are SGHVS and FNYEAQ. V lost 5 bases and J lost 1; bases outside the gene matches: 5. The CDR3 consists of 15 residues. The CDR3 DNA follows: TGTGCCAGCAGCCCGGGACAGGGGACGTCCTACGAGCAGTACTTC. Encoded protein: CASSPGQGTSYEQYF. Combining the CDR3 with reference TRBV7-6 and TRBJ2-7 gives the whole variable domain GAGVSQSPRYKVTKRGQDVALRCDPISGHVSLYWYRQALGQGPEFLTYFNYEAQQDKSGLPNDRFSAERPEGSISTLTIQRTEQRDSAMYRCASSPGQGTSYEQYFGPGTRLTVT.

The chain uses TRBV7-2 and TRBJ2-1; possibly TRBD2 for D (7 bases). Germline CDR1 and CDR2: SGHTA and FQGNSA. V was cut by 6 bases and J by 2 bases, with 11 bases left in between. The CDR3 has 14 amino acids. The CDR3 reads CASRGGAPYNEQFF. The CDR3 nucleotides are TGTGCCAGCAGAGGGGGGGCCCCCTACAATGAGCAGTTCTTC.

The CDR3 region is CASSLSSGGAYEQYF. The CDR3 DNA reads TGTGCCAGCAGCTTATCGAGCGGGGGGGCCTACGAGCAGTACTTC. The chain carries TRBV7-2 and TRBJ2-7; 10 bases agree with TRBD2. This CDR3 spans 15 amino acids. The trim removed 2 bases at V and 2 bases at J, leaving 3 bases unmatched. CDR1 and CDR2 (germline): SGHTA, FQGNSA.

The V and J genes are TRBV30 and TRBJ1-6; possible D gene TRBD1, 6 bases. Trimming shortened V by 4 bases and J by 1 base, and 17 bases separated the two germline ends. The CDR3 totals 17 residues. CDR1 GTSNPN and CDR2 SVGIG come from the germline V gene (reference sequence). The CDR3 here is CAWNYLQGKSYNSPLHF. The CDR3, as DNA: TGTGCCTGGAACTACCTCCAGGGGAAATCCTATAATTCACCCCTCCACTTT.

In this sample, this clone turned up a few times. The chain couples TRBV2 to TRBJ1-1, with unresolved D. Trimming left V 2 bases short and J 2 bases short, with 9 bases between. The CDR3 covers 14 residues. Per the germline V gene, CDR1 is SNHLY and CDR2 is FYNNEI. For the CDR3, the DNA is TGTGCCAGCAGTGAAATGGGGAGAAACACTGAAGCTTTCTTT. Protein sequence: CASSEMGRNTEAFF.

The chain links TRBV28 to TRBJ1-3; D is perhaps TRBD1 (6 bases). The germline CDR1 and CDR2 sequences are MDHEN and SYDVKM. V shed 7 bases and J shed 5 bases, with 15 bases lying between them. This CDR3 spans 14 amino acids. CDR3 DNA: TGTGCCAGCATACCGGGACAAAGTCGAAACACCATATATTTT. Its translation is CASIPGQSRNTIYF.

The chain recombines TRBV10-3 with TRBJ2-5; D gene uncertain. From germline, CDR1 is ENHRY and CDR2 SYGVKD. Trimming cost V 4 bases and J 4 bases, with 13 bases left between them. There are 14 residues in the CDR3. The CDR3 DNA sequence: TGTGCCATCAGTGGTAGCAAGCTTGCAGAGACCCAGTACTTC. Translated: CAISGSKLAETQYF.